This T cell receptor beta chain emerged from a study of Graves' ophthalmopathy and Graves' hyperthyroidism. The TCR beta CDR3 regions underwent amplification from RNA transcripts. First-round RT-PCR with HTBI primers preceded a second-round multiplex PCR. TCRdb reprocessed the multiplex PCR reads via MiXCR and lists one record per CDR3 protein. The table lists 300,000 to 400,000 distinct CDR3 sequences, about 18% of them singletons. This clonotype has just a few counts. This CDR3 is 15 amino acids long. V lost 1 base and J lost 0; bases outside the gene matches: 3. Germline assignment: CDR1 SGHRS and CDR2 YFSETQ.

Material: peripheral blood. The origin of this receptor is an adult woman with stable Graves' hyperthyroidism. The chain couples TRBV5-1 to TRBJ2-5, with 7 bases aligning to TRBD2. CDR3 sequence: CASSLLAADQETQYF. The CDR3 DNA sequence: TGCGCCAGCAGCTTGCTAGCGGCCGACCAAGAGACCCAGTACTTC. Together with reference TRBV5-1 and TRBJ2-5, the CDR3 gives the full variable domain: KAGVTQTPRYLIKTRGQQVTLSCSPISGHRSVSWYQQTPGQGLQFLFEYFSETQRNKGNFPGRFSGRQFSNSRSEMNVSTLELGDSALYLCASSLLAADQETQYFGPGTRLLVL.